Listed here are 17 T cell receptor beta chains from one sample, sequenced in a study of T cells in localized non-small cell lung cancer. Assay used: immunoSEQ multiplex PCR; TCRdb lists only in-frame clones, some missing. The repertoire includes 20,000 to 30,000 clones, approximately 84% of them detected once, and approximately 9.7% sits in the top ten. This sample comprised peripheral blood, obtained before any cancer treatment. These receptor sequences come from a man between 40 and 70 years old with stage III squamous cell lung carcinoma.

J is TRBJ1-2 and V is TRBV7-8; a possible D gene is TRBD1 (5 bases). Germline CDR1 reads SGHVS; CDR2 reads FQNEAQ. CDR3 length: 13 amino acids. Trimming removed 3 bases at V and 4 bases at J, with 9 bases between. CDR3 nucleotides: TGTGCCAGCAGCTTCGACAGCACCTATGGCTACACCTTC. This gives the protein CASSFDSTYGYTF.

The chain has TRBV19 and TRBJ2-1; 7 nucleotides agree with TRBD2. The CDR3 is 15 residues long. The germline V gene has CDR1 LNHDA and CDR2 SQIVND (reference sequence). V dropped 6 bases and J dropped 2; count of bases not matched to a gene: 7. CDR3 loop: CASSIGGGAYNEQFF. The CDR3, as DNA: TGTGCCAGTAGCATCGGTGGGGGGGCCTACAATGAGCAGTTCTTC.

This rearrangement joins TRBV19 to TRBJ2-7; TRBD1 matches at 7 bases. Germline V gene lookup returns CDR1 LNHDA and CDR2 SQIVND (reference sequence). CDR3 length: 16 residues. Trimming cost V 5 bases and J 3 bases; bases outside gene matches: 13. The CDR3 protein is CASSSFPLTGLYEQYF. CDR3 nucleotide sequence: TGTGCCAGTAGTTCATTTCCTCTGACAGGGCTCTACGAGCAGTACTTC. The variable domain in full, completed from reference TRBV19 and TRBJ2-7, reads DGGITQSPKYLFRKEGQNVTLSCEQNLNHDAMYWYRQDPGQGLRLIYYSQIVNDFQKGDIAEGYSVSREKKESFPLTVTSAQKNPTAFYLCASSSFPLTGLYEQYFGPGTRLTVT.

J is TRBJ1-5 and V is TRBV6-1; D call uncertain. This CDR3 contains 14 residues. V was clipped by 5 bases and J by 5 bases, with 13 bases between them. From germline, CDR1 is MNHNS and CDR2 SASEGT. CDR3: CASSRASRDQPQHF. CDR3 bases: TGTGCCAGCAGTCGAGCTTCTAGGGATCAGCCCCAGCATTTT.

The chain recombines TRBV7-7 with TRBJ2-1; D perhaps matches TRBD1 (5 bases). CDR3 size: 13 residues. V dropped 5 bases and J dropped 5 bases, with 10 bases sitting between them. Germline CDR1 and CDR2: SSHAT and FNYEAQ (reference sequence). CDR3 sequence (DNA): TGTGCCAGCAGCCACGACAGACACAATGAGCAGTTCTTC. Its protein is CASSHDRHNEQFF.

The DNA for the CDR3 is TGTGCCAGCAGCACAGGGGGGGGCTTATCCTACGAGCAGTACTTC. Translation gives CASSTGGGLSYEQYF. The rearrangement joins TRBV9 to TRBJ2-7, with D possibly being TRBD1 (8 bases). The germline gives CDR1 SGDLS, CDR2 YYNGEE. The CDR3 is 15 residues long. V was clipped by 4 bases and J by 1 base, with 15 bases between them. Full variable domain (outside the CDR3, taken from reference TRBV9 and TRBJ2-7): DSGVTQTPKHLITATGQRVTLRCSPRSGDLSVYWYQQSLDQGLQFLIQYYNGEERAKGNILERFSAQQFPDLHSELNLSSLELGDSALYFCASSTGGGLSYEQYFGPGTRLTVT.

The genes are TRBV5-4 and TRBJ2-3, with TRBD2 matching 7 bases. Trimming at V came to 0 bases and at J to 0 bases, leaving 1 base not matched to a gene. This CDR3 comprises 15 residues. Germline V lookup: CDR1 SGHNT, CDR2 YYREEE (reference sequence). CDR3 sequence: CASSLGDYSTDTQYF. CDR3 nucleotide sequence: TGTGCCAGCAGCTTGGGGGACTATAGCACAGATACGCAGTATTTT.

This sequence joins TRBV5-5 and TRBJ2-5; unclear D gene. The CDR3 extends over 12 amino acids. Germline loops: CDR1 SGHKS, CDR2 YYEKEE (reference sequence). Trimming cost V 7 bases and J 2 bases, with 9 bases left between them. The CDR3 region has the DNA TGTGCCAGCCAGTCAGGTCAAGAGACCCAGTACTTC. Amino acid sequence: CASQSGQETQYF.

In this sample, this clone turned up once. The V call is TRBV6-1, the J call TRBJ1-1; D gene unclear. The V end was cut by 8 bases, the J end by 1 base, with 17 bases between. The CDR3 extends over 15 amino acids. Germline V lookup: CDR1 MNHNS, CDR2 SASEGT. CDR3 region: CASWDDMLGNTEAFF. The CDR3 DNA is TGTGCCAGCTGGGATGATATGTTGGGGAACACTGAAGCTTTCTTT.

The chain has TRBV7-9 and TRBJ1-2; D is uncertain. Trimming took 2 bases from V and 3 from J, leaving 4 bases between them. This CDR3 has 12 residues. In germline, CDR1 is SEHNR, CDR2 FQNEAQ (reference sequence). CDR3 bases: TGTGCCAGCAGCTTATCGGACTATGGCTACACCTTC. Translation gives CASSLSDYGYTF.

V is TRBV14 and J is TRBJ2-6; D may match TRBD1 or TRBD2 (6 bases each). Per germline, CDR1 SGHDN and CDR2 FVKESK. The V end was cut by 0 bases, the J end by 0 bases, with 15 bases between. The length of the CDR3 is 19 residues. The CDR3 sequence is CASSQDERGVRSGANVLTF. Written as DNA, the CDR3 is TGTGCCAGCAGCCAAGATGAGAGGGGGGTACGCTCTGGGGCCAACGTCCTGACTTTC.

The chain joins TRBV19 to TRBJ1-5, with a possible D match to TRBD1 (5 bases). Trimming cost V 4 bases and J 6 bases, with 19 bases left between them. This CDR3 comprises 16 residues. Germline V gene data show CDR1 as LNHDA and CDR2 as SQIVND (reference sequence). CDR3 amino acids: CASSTPGPRAGQPQHF. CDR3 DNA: TGTGCCAGTAGTACCCCGGGACCTAGGGCAGGTCAGCCCCAGCATTTT.

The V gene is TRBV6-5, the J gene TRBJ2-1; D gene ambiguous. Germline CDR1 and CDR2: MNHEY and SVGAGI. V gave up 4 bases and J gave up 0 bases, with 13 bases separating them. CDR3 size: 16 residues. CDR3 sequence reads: CASSLRYTGSYNEQFF. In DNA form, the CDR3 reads TGTGCCAGCAGTTTACGGTACACGGGCTCCTACAATGAGCAGTTCTTC.

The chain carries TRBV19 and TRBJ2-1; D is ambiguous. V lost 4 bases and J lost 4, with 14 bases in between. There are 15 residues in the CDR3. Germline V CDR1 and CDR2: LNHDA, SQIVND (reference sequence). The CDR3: CASSRVGGSYNEQFF. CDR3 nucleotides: TGTGCCAGTAGTAGGGTAGGTGGAAGTTACAATGAGCAGTTCTTC.

CDR3 residues: CASSLKGPSSSSRLGLAEDEKLFF. Here the CDR3 DNA reads TGTGCCAGCTCACTTAAAGGCCCTAGTAGTTCATCGAGGCTAGGCCTCGCTGAAGATGAAAAACTGTTTTTT. This chain joins TRBV18 and TRBJ1-4; no clear D gene. This CDR3 contains 24 residues. V gave up 4 bases and J gave up 6 bases, with 42 bases separating them. The germline gives CDR1 KGHSH, CDR2 LQKENI.

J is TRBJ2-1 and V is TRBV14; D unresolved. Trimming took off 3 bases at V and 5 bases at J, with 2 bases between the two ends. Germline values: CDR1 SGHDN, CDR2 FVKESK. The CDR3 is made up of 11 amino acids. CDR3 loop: CASSHNNEQFF. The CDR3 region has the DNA TGTGCCAGCAGCCACAACAATGAGCAGTTCTTC.

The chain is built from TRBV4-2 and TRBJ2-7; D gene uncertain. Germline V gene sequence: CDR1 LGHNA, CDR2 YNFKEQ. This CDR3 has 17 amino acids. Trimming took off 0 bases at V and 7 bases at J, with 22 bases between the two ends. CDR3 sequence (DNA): TGTGCCAGCAGCCAAGAAAGTGGAGACTTCGGTCCCGGAGAGCAGTACTTC. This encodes CASSQESGDFGPGEQYF.